The rows below give T cell receptor beta chains drawn from one sample of a study of T cells in localized non-small cell lung cancer. TCRdb's table, derived via immunoSEQ multiplex PCR, lists solely in-frame clones and lacks some. The sample includes roughly 860 clones, approximately 20% seen only once; the top ten take about 16%. Sequencing used lung tumor tissue, obtained before any cancer treatment. The receptors shown here come from a female donor of 60 years or more with stage II squamous cell lung carcinoma. Each CDR3 is given with its conserved first and last residue. A D gene is named only where the DNA matches it firmly. Clone size is given for some rows only: seen once, a few or many times, or a class if the clone is expanded.

clone size,V gene,D gene,J gene,CDR3 DNA,CDR3 protein
large,TRBV6-8,TRBD1,TRBJ1-1,TGTGCCAGCAGAATGCAGGGGGCTACTGAAGCTTTCTTT,CASRMQGATEAFF
-,TRBV9,-,TRBJ1-1,TGTGCCAGCAGTGAAGGGAACACTGAAGCTTTCTTT,CASSEGNTEAFF
few,TRBV30,TRBD2,TRBJ2-7,TGTGCCTGCCCTCGGGAGGGTCGGTTGTACGAGCAGTACTTC,CACPREGRLYEQYF
few,TRBV9,TRBD2,TRBJ2-5,TGTGCCAGCAACCCACTAGCGGGGGAAGGGGAGACCCAGTACTTC,CASNPLAGEGETQYF
-,TRBV6-8,TRBD2,TRBJ2-1,TGTGCCAGCAGTTACTCGAATCCTAGCGGGAGGGCCAGCAATGAGCAGTTCTTC,CASSYSNPSGRASNEQFF
-,TRBV14,TRBD2,TRBJ2-3,TGTGCCAGCACCAGACTAGCGGGAGACACAGATACGCAGTATTTT,CASTRLAGDTDTQYF
-,TRBV9,TRBD1,TRBJ1-1,TGTGCCAGCAGTAGGGGACAGACTGAAGCTTTCTTT,CASSRGQTEAFF
few,TRBV7-2,-,TRBJ2-7,TGTGCCAGCAGCGTGGACAAGTTTGTCGAGCAGTACTTC,CASSVDKFVEQYF
few,TRBV6-8,TRBD1,TRBJ2-7,TGTGCCAGCACCCGGACAGGGACCTACGAGCAGTACTTC,CASTRTGTYEQYF
few,TRBV6-8,TRBD2,TRBJ2-1,TGTGCCAGCAGTTATAGCGGGAGACTCTACAATGAGCAGTTCTTC,CASSYSGRLYNEQFF
-,TRBV15,-,TRBJ1-5,TGTGCCACCAGCAGTCGATTGGACAGTAGCAATCAGCCCCAGCATTTT,CATSSRLDSSNQPQHF
few,TRBV6-8,-,TRBJ1-2,TGTGCCAGCACCCCCCTCCATCAGGGCTACACCTTC,CASTPLHQGYTF